These 20 T cell receptor beta chains share one sample of origin, sequenced in a study of T-cell reconstitution after alpha-beta-depleted transplantation in children. Preparation of the TCRbeta library involved a method that used unique molecular identifiers. TCRdb re-called the PCR reads with MiXCR, one entry per CDR3 protein. Here the sample spans approximately 83,000 distinct CDR3 sequences, 9% to 15% being singletons. The specimen was PBMCs from the stem cell graft donor, collected from the stem cell graft. These receptors were taken from a human donor who donated a stem cell graft to a child with inherited bone marrow failure.

At least ten counts were recorded for this clonotype. This chain connects TRBV5-1 to TRBJ1-3; 10 bases line up with TRBD1. The V and J ends lost 5 bases and 4 bases, in that order; junction bases with no gene match: 9. The germline gives CDR1 SGHRS, CDR2 YFSETQ. The CDR3 spans 16 residues. The CDR3 coding sequence is TGCGCCAGCAGACCTTCGACAGGGGGCGTGGGAAACACCATATATTTT. Translation: CASRPSTGGVGNTIYF.

This clonotype was found many times. This rearrangement joins TRBV6-2 or TRBV6-3 to TRBJ2-1, with D hard to call. Trimming took 5 bases from V and 0 from J, leaving 11 bases between them. Germline CDR1 and CDR2: MNHEY and SVGEGT. CDR3 size: 15 residues. CDR3 amino acids: CASSGRLTSYNEQFF. In nucleotides, the CDR3 is TGTGCCAGCAGTGGCAGACTCACCTCCTACAATGAGCAGTTCTTC.

This clonotype was seen a few times. This sequence joins TRBV30 and TRBJ2-3; maybe TRBD1 (5 bases). Trimming stripped 5 bases from V and 4 bases from J, with 10 bases between. The length of the CDR3 is 12 residues. Germline loops: CDR1 GTSNPN, CDR2 SVGIG (reference sequence). This chain's CDR3 is CAWGAQADTQYF. The CDR3 DNA reads as TGTGCCTGGGGCGCACAGGCAGATACGCAGTATTTT.

This clonotype has more than one count but fewer than ten. This chain joins TRBV20-1 and TRBJ1-2, with D hard to call. Trimming left V 0 bases short and J 2 bases short, with 13 bases between. Germline values: CDR1 DFQATT, CDR2 SNEGSKA (reference sequence). The length of the CDR3 is 15 residues. The CDR3 region is CSARDRSGENYGYTF. The CDR3 region has the DNA TGCAGTGCTAGAGATCGTAGCGGGGAGAACTATGGCTACACCTTC.

The chain links TRBV19 to TRBJ2-1; TRBD2 matches 7 bases. The CDR3 is 15 residues long. Looked up from germline, CDR1 is LNHDA and CDR2 is SQIVND (reference sequence). Trimming cost V 6 bases and J 2 bases; bases outside gene matches: 7. Here the CDR3 reads CASRPGRDAYNEQFF. The CDR3 bases are TGTGCCAGTAGACCGGGGAGGGACGCCTACAATGAGCAGTTCTTC.

On this clonotype: A read error is possible here, since a much larger clone lies one base away. CDR3 sequence (DNA): TGTGCCAGCAGTACGTTAAGCTACGAGCAGTACTTC. Protein product: CASSTLSYEQYF. This chain uses TRBV28 with TRBJ2-7; no firm D call. The CDR3 covers 12 residues. Trimming left V 5 bases short and J 3 bases short, with 8 bases between. CDR1 MDHEN and CDR2 SYDVKM come from the germline V gene.

This clonotype was recorded at least ten times. The rearrangement links TRBV5-1 to TRBJ1-2; 9 nucleotides agree with TRBD1. CDR1 and CDR2 from the germline V gene are SGHRS and YFSETQ. V lost 0 bases, J lost 2 bases, and 5 bases stayed unmatched. The CDR3 sequence is 16 residues long. CDR3 loop: CASSLAGDRDNYGYTF. CDR3 in DNA: TGCGCCAGCAGCTTGGCCGGGGACAGGGACAACTATGGCTACACCTTC.

This clonotype has a count of ten or more. The chain has TRBV9 and TRBJ2-4, with D tentatively TRBD2 (5 bases). The CDR3 runs 15 residues. CDR1 and CDR2 (germline): SGDLS, YYNGEE. Trimming removed 0 bases at V and 1 base at J, with 8 bases between. DNA of the CDR3: TGTGCCAGCAGCGTAGACTCGGGGGCCAAAAACATTCAGTACTTC. Amino acids: CASSVDSGAKNIQYF.

In this sample, this clonotype turned up many times. The chain recombines TRBV29-1 with TRBJ2-1; 7 bases are a match to TRBD2. The CDR3 totals 15 residues. Germline CDR1 and CDR2: SQVTM and ANQGSEA. V trimming: 7 bases; J trimming: 2 bases; junction bases outside the gene matches: 11. This chain's CDR3 is CSANTPGRAYNEQFF. The CDR3 nucleotides read TGCAGCGCCAATACCCCGGGGAGGGCCTACAATGAGCAGTTCTTC.

The rearrangement uses TRBV7-3 and TRBJ2-2, with 10 bases matching TRBD1. Germline assignment: CDR1 SGHTA and CDR2 FQGTGA. This CDR3 has 14 residues. J was trimmed by 8 bases and V by 3 bases; bases with no gene match: 3. The CDR3 DNA is TGTGCCAGCAGCTTGACAGGGGGCGAAGGGGAGCTGTTTTTT. Its translation is CASSLTGGEGELFF.

The genes are TRBV7-3 and TRBJ2-3, with 11 positions matching TRBD2. Germline loops: CDR1 SGHTA, CDR2 FQGTGA. Trimming took 2 bases from V and 1 from J; bases not matched to a gene: 8. CDR3 size: 18 residues. The DNA of the CDR3 is TGTGCCAGCAGCTTATCAGGGACTAGCGGACTGGGCACAGATACGCAGTATTTT. It yields the protein CASSLSGTSGLGTDTQYF.

This clonotype came up many times. The chain has TRBV10-3 and TRBJ1-1; 7 nucleotides agree with TRBD1. From germline, CDR1 is ENHRY and CDR2 SYGVKD. The CDR3 is made up of 13 amino acids. V shed 0 bases and J 8 bases; nucleotides not matched to a gene: 3. CDR3 nucleotides: TGTGCCATCAGTGAGTCTACAGGGGCCGAAGCTTTCTTT. Amino acids: CAISESTGAEAFF.

Only a few counts were recorded for this clonotype. This chain uses TRBV20-1 with TRBJ2-7, with D maybe TRBD2 (6 bases). V was shortened by 1 base and J by 2 bases, with 18 bases between the two germline ends. The CDR3 runs 16 residues. Germline V CDR1 and CDR2: DFQATT, SNEGSKA (reference sequence). The CDR3 DNA is TGCAGTGCTAGAGGGGTTGGGGTAGCGGAGACCTACGAGCAGTACTTC. Its protein product is CSARGVGVAETYEQYF.

This clonotype was detected ten times or more. J is TRBJ1-1 and V is TRBV7-8; perhaps TRBD1 as D (6 bases). The CDR3 totals 15 residues. CDR1 is SGHVS, CDR2 FQNEAQ, per germline. V was pared by 1 base and J by 4 bases, with 13 bases between. CDR3 coding DNA: TGTGCCAGCAGCTTAGTTGGGCAGGGGTCCACTGAAGCTTTCTTT. Translated: CASSLVGQGSTEAFF.

This clonotype was seen repeatedly, ten times or more. The chain joins TRBV2 to TRBJ2-3; possibly TRBD2 for D (5 bases). The V end lost 5 bases, the J end lost 1 base, and 19 bases lay between the germline ends. From germline, CDR1 is SNHLY and CDR2 FYNNEI. The CDR3 sequence is 17 residues long. For the CDR3, the DNA is TGTGCCAGCAGTCCCCAACTCGTCCCCGGGGGCACAGATACGCAGTATTTT. Protein product: CASSPQLVPGGTDTQYF.

The CDR3 protein is CASGSTTPPQPQHF. For the CDR3, the DNA is TGTGCCAGCGGCTCGACGACCCCCCCCCAGCCCCAGCATTTT. The chain is built from TRBV12-3 or TRBV12-4 and TRBJ1-5; D gene unclear. This CDR3 is built from 14 residues. The V and J ends lost 8 bases and 7 bases respectively, with 18 bases between them.

The gene calls are TRBV7-9 and TRBJ1-1; D might be TRBD1 (6 bases). The CDR3 has 16 amino acids. Germline V gene lookup returns CDR1 SEHNR and CDR2 FQNEAQ (reference sequence). V dropped 4 bases and J dropped 4 bases, with 19 bases sitting between them. The CDR3 sequence is CASSYKVTGNSTEAFF. CDR3 nucleotides: TGTGCCAGCAGCTACAAAGTAACAGGGAATTCCACTGAAGCTTTCTTT.

This clonotype was observed many times. CDR3 sequence reads: CASSGAGGTQYF. CDR3 nucleotides: TGCGCCAGCAGTGGGGCGGGGGGTACGCAGTATTTT. The genes are TRBV4-3 and TRBJ2-3, with 8 bases matching TRBD2. V shed 6 bases, J shed 8 bases, and the junction held 4 bases outside the gene matches. Germline assignment: CDR1 LGHNA and CDR2 YSLEER. The CDR3 covers 12 residues.

This clonotype came up many times. The chain recombines TRBV3-2 with TRBJ1-5. TRBV3-2 counts as a pseudogene. This CDR3 is built from 13 residues. CDR3 protein: CASSHQVGQPQHF. DNA for the CDR3: TGTGCCAGCAGCCACCAAGTCGGTCAGCCCCAGCATTTT.

In this sample, this clonotype turned up many times. The gene calls are TRBV7-9 and TRBJ2-3; D could derive from TRBD1 or TRBD2 (6 bases each). The CDR3 totals 16 residues. V lost 5 bases and J lost 2, with 17 bases in between. Germline V CDR1 and CDR2: SEHNR, FQNEAQ (reference sequence). CDR3 nucleotides: TGTGCCAGCAGCCCCAGGTGGGGGGCCCACACAGATACGCAGTATTTT. This translates into CASSPRWGAHTDTQYF.